This TCR beta chain was observed in a study of T cell responses to AZD1222 COVID-19 vaccine. V was shortened by 6 bases and J by 7 bases, with 9 bases between the two germline ends. In germline, CDR1 is ENHRY, CDR2 SYGVKD. CDR3 length: 11 residues. Using immunoSEQ multiplex PCR, the repertoire was profiled, and TCRdb retains in-frame clones only, with some absent. The sample records more than 95,000 clones, around 90% being singletons. Study results and limitations: Repertoires were obtained only post-peak T cell response.

To note about this clone: The antigen is undetermined.

The source is an adult in good health. Sample: peripheral blood, taken on day 0 of AZD1222 vaccination. This chain links TRBV10-3 with TRBJ1-1; a weak D match, TRBD1 (5 bases). CDR3 in amino acids: CAISQDSEAFF. The CDR3 DNA reads as TGTGCCATCAGCCAAGACAGTGAAGCTTTCTTT.